This is a list of T cell receptor beta chains from one sample in a study of cytomegalovirus exposure and HLA in healthy donors. The data were produced by immunoSEQ multiplex PCR, yet TCRdb's version contains in-frame clones alone and is incomplete. This table has approximately 120,000 clones, approximately 82% appearing once. Source material: PBMCs. The receptors derive from a man aged 18 to 30 in good health and CMV-seropositive. Each CDR3 is given with its conserved first and last residue. A D gene is named only where the DNA matches it firmly. Not all rows give a size; the values are once, few, many and, for expanded clones, a class.

clone size	D gene	V gene	J gene	CDR3 DNA	CDR3 protein
NA	NA	TRBV9	TRBJ2-1	TGTGCCAGCACTCAGGGGCAGTACAATGAGCAGTTCTTC	CASTQGQYNEQFF
few	NA	TRBV28	TRBJ2-2	TGTGCCAGCAGTTTAGGGCAGGTAGACACCGGGGAGCTGTTTTTT	CASSLGQVDTGELFF
few	NA	TRBV10-3	TRBJ1-4	TGTGCCATCAGTGACAGGGAAACTAATGAAAAACTGTTTTTT	CAISDRETNEKLFF
NA	NA	TRBV6-4	TRBJ1-1	TGTGCCAGCAGTTACCTGACAGCGAACACTGAAGCTTTCTTT	CASSYLTANTEAFF
NA	NA	TRBV20-1	TRBJ2-3	TGCAGTGCTTTAACAGATACGCAGTATTTT	CSALTDTQYF
NA	NA	TRBV7-2	TRBJ2-7	TGTGCCAGCAGCTTAGGGCCCGACGGAGGGTCCTCCGAGTACTTC	CASSLGPDGGSSEYF
NA	NA	TRBV2	TRBJ2-2	TGTGCCAGCAGTGAAGGGACATCGAACACCGGGGAGCTGTTTTTT	CASSEGTSNTGELFF
NA	TRBD1	TRBV19	TRBJ2-7	TGTGCCAGTAGTCTCGGACAGGGAGCACACGAGCAGTACTTC	CASSLGQGAHEQYF
NA	TRBD1	TRBV7-9	TRBJ2-7	TGTGCCAGCAGCACACCGGGACAGGGGGCGGGGGAGCAGTACTTC	CASSTPGQGAGEQYF
NA	NA	TRBV27	TRBJ2-7	TGTGCCAGCAGTGACACCTACGAGCAGTACTTC	CASSDTYEQYF
NA	NA	TRBV14	TRBJ2-3	TGTGCCAGCAGCCAGGGCAGACACACAGATACGCAGTATTTT	CASSQGRHTDTQYF
once	TRBD1	TRBV9	TRBJ1-4	TGTGCCAGCAGCGCACCGGGACAGGCTGAAAAACTGTTTTTT	CASSAPGQAEKLFF
NA	TRBD2	TRBV9	TRBJ2-5	TGTGCCAGCAGCGCTAGGATTAGCGGGGCCCAAGAGACCCAGTACTTC	CASSARISGAQETQYF
once	TRBD1	TRBV7-9	TRBJ1-1	TGTGCCAGCAGCTTAGGGGACAGTGAAGCTTTCTTT	CASSLGDSEAFF
NA	NA	TRBV11-3	TRBJ2-2	TGTGCCAGCAGCTTAGGTTCATCCGGGGGAAAGAACACCGGGGAGCTGTTTTTT	CASSLGSSGGKNTGELFF
once	TRBD1	TRBV30	TRBJ2-3	TGTGCCTGGAGTGTAGGACAGGGCGCAGATACGCAGTATTTT	CAWSVGQGADTQYF
NA	TRBD2	TRBV11-1	TRBJ2-3	TGTGCCAGCAGCTACCCTGGTGGCGGGGGGGCACCCACAGATACGCAGTATTTT	CASSYPGGGGAPTDTQYF
NA	TRBD1	TRBV28	TRBJ2-1	TGTGCCAGCAGGGAACCCGGGACAGGGGCTTACAATGAGCAGTTCTTC	CASREPGTGAYNEQFF
NA	TRBD2	TRBV6-1	TRBJ2-1	TGTGCCAGCAGTGAAAGTGGGGGGGACCCCTACAATGAGCAGTTCTTC	CASSESGGDPYNEQFF
NA	TRBD1	TRBV7-8	TRBJ2-7	TGTGCCAGCAGCCCCCGGGACAGGGGATCCTACGAGCAGTACTTC	CASSPRDRGSYEQYF
NA	NA	TRBV7-3	TRBJ2-3	TGTGCCAGCAGCTTAAGTCCCGGCACAGATACGCAGTATTTT	CASSLSPGTDTQYF
NA	TRBD1	TRBV6-1	TRBJ1-2	TGTGCCAGCTCCGGGACAGGGGGTTTCGACTATGGCTACACCTTC	CASSGTGGFDYGYTF